This T cell receptor beta chain was sequenced for a study of T-cell reconstitution after alpha-beta-depleted transplantation in children. The table lists this clonotype with a few counts. As yet, its antigen is unknown. For TCRbeta, the library was prepared with unique molecular identifiers. TCRdb independently ran MiXCR on the PCR reads; one entry per CDR3 protein. The sample lists about 980,000 distinct CDR3 sequences; roughly 29% were seen once. Study-wide points: Surviving recipient T cells and thymic progenitors underlay high day-60 TCRbeta diversity in some patients. T-cell counts and diversity at one year post-transplant came mainly from newly produced T cells. The study reportedly traced alpha-beta T cells about two months after transplant to several hundred expanded graft clones.

The CDR3 length is 16 residues. Trimming cost V 6 bases and J 7 bases; bases outside gene matches: 18. Germline lookup yields CDR1 MDHEN and CDR2 SYDVKM. V usage is TRBV28 and J usage is TRBJ2-7; TRBD1 aligns across 7 bases. The sample was PBMCs, mostly from graft donor cells, taken 360 days after TCRalphabeta/CD19-depleted stem cell transplant. This TCR was recovered from a boy under two years old who had a stem cell transplant for SCID, so the T cells may come from the graft donor. The CDR3 sequence: CASRVTGDYPFGEQYF. DNA of the CDR3: TGTGCCAGCAGGGTCACAGGGGATTACCCTTTTGGGGAGCAGTACTTC.